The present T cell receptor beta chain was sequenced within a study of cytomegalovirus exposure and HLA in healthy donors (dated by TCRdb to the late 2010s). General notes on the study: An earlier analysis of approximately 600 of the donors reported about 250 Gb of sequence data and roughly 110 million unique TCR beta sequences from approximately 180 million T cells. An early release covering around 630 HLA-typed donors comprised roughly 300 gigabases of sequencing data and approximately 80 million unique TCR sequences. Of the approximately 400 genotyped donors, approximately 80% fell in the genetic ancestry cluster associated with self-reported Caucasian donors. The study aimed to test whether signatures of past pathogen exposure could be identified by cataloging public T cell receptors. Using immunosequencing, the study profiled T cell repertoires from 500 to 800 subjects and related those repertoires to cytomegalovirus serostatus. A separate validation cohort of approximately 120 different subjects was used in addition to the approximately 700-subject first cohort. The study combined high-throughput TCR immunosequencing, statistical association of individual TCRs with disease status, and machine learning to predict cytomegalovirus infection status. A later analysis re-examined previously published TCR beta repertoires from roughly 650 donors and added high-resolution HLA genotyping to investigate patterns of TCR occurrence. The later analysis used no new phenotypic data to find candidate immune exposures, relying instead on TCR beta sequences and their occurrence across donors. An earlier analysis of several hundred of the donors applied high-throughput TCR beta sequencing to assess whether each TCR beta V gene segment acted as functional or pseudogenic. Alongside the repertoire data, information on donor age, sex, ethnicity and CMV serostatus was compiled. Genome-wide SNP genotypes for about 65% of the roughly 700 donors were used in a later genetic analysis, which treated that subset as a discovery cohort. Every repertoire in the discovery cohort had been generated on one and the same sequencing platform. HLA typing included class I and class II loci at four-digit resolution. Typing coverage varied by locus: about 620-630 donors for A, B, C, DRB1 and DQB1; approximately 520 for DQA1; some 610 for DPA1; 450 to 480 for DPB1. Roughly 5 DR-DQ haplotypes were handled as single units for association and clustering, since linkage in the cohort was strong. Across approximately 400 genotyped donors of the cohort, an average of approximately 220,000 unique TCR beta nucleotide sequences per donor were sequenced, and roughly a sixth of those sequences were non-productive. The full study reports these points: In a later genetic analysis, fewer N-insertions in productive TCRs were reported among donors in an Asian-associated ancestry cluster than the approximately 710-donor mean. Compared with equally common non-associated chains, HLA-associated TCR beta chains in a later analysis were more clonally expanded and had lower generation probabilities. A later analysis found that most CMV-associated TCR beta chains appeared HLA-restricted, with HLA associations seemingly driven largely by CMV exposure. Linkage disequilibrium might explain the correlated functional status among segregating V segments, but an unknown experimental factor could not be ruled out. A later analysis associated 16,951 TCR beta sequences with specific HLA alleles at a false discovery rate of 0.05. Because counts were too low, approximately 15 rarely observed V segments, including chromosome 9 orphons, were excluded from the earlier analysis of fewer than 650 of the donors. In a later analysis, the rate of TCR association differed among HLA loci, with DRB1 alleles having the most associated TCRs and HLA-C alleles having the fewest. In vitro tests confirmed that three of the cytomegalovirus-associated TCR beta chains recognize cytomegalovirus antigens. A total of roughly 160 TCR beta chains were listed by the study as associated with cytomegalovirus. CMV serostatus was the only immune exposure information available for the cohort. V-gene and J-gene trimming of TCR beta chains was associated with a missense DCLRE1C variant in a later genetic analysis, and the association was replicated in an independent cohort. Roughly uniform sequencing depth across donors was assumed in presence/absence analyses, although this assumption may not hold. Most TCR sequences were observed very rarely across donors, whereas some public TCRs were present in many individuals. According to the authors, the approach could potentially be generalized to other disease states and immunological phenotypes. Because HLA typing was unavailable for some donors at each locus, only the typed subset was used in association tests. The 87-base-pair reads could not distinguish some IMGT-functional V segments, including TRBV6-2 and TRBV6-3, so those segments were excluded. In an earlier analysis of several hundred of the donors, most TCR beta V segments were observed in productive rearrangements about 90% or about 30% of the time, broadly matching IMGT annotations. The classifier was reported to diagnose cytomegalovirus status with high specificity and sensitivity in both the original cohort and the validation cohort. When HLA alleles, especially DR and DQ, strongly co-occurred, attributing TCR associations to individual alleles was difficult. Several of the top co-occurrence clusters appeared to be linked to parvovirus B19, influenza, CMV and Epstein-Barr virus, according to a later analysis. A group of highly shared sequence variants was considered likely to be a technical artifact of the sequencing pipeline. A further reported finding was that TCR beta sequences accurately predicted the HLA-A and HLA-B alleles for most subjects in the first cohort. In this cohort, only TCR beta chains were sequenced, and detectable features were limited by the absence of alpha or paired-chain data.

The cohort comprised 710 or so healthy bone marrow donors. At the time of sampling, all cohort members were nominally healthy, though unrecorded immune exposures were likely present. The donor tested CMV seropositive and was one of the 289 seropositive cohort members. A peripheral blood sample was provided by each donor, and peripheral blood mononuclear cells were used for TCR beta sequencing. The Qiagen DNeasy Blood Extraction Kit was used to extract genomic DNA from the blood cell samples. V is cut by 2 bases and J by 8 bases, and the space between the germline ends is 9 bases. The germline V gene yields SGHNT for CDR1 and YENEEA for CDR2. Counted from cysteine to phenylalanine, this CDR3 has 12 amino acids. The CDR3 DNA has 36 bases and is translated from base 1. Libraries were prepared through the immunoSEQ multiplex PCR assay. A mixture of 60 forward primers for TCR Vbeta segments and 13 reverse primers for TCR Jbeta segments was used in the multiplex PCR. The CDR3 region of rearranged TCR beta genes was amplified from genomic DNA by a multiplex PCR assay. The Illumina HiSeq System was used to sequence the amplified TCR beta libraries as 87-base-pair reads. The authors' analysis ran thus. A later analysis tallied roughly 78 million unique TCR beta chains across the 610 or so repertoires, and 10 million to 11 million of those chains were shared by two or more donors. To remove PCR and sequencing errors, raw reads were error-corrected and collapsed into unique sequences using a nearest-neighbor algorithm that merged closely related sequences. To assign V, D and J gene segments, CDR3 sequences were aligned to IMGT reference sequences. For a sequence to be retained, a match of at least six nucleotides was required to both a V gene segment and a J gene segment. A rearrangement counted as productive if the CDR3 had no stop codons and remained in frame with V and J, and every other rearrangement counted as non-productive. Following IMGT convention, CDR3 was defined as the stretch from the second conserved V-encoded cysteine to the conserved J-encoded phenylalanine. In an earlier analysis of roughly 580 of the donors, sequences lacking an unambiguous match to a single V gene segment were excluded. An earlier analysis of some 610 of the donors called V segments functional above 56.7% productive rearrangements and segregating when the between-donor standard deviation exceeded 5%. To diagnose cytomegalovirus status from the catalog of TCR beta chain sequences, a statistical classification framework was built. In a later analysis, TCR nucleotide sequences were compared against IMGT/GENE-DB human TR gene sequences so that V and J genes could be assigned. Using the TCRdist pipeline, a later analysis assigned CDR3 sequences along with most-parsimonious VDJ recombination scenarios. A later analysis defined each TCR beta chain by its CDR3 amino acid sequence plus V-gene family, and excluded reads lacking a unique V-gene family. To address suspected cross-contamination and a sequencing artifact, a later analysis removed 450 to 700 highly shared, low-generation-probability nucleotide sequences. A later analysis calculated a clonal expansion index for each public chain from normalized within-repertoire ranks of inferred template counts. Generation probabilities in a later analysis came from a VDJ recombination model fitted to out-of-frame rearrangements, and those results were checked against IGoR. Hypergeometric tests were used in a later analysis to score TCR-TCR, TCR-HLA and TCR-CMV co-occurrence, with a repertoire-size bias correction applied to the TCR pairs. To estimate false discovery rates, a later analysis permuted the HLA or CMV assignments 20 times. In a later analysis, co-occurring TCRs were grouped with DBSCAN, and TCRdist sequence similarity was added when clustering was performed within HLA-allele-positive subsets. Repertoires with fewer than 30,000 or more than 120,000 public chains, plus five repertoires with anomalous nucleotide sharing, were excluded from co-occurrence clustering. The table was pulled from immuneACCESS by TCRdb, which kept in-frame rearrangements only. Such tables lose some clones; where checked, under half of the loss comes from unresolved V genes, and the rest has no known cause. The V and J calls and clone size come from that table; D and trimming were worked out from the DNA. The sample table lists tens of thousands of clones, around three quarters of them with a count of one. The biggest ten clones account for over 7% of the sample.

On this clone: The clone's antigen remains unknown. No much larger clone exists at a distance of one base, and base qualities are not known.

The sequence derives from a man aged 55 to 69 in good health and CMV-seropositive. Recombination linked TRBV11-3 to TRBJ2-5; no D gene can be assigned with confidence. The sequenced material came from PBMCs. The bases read TGTGCCAGCAGCTTAAATGTCCTCACCCAGTACTTC. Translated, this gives CASSLNVLTQYF.